A selection of T cell receptor beta chains follows, all from one sample in a study of Graves' ophthalmopathy and Graves' hyperthyroidism. TCRdb used MiXCR to reprocess the multiplex PCR reads, holding one entry per CDR3 protein. Altogether over a million distinct CDR3 sequences are present, 35% to 40% being singletons, with the ten largest covering roughly 10%. The sequenced sample was peripheral blood or thyroid tissue (not recorded which). The receptors derive from an adult man with Graves' hyperthyroidism. Both conserved end residues are part of each CDR3. A D gene is named only where the DNA matches it firmly. Not every row has a clone size; where given, it reads once, few, many or a size class.

>TRBV4-1|TRBJ1-1|TRBD1|.
TGCGCCAGCAGCCCGACAGGGGGAATCGCTTTCTTT
CASSPTGGIAFF
>TRBV20-1|TRBJ1-5|.|many
TGCAGTGCTAGGGGTAGGGACGCCGATCAGCCCCAGCATTTT
CSARGRDADQPQHF
>TRBV19|TRBJ1-1|.|many
TGTGCCAGTAAATCTCCGGCAGACACTGAAGCTTTCTTT
CASKSPADTEAFF
>TRBV18|TRBJ2-7|TRBD2|.
TGTGCCAGCTCACCCTACCAGCGGGGCTACGAGCAGTACTTC
CASSPYQRGYEQYF
>TRBV5-1|TRBJ1-1|.|many
TGCGCCAGCAGCTTGATCCCCGGCGGTGAAGCTTTCTTT
CASSLIPGGEAFF
>TRBV10-3|TRBJ2-7|.|many
TGTGCCATCAGTGACGCCAACAAGAGGGAGCAGTACTTC
CAISDANKREQYF
>TRBV7-2|TRBJ1-2|.|.
TGTGCCAGCAGTTATCGACAGGAGGTATACTCCTATGGCTACACCTTC
CASSYRQEVYSYGYTF
>TRBV7-2|TRBJ1-5|.|many
TGTGCCAGCAGCTTAGTGGGGGCACGGCCCCAGCATTTT
CASSLVGARPQHF
>TRBV5-6|TRBJ1-1|.|few
TGTGCCAGCACCAGAGCAGGTCGTCTCACTGAAGCTTTCTTT
CASTRAGRLTEAFF
>TRBV20-1|TRBJ2-6|.|many
TGCAGTGCCCCCCCCCAGGACTCTGGGGCCAACGTCCTGACTTTC
CSAPPQDSGANVLTF
>TRBV16|TRBJ1-6|.|many
TGTGCCAGCAGCCAAACAGGATCGAATAATTCACCCCTCCACTTT
CASSQTGSNNSPLHF
>TRBV9|TRBJ1-6|TRBD1|.
TGTGCCAGCAGGGGGGGGGGACAGGGAGGATCACCCCTCCACTTT
CASRGGGQGGSPLHF
>TRBV28|TRBJ1-2|.|.
TGTGCCAGCACTACGGGCGGGTTTCTTGGCTACACCTTC
CASTTGGFLGYTF
>TRBV29-1|TRBJ1-4|.|.
TGCAGCGTTGTGCAGGGCACTAATGAAAAACTGTTTTTT
CSVVQGTNEKLFF
>TRBV6-2/TRBV6-3|TRBJ2-7|.|once
TGTGCCAGCAGTTTCGTGGGTGCAGGGGTCTACGAGCAGTACTTC
CASSFVGAGVYEQYF
>TRBV6-6|TRBJ2-7|.|few
TGTGCCAGCAGTTTGGGACAGTCTGCGGGAGAGCAGTACTTC
CASSLGQSAGEQYF
>TRBV7-8|TRBJ2-7|TRBD2|.
TGTGCCAGCAGCCGCACTAGCGGAGACTCCTACGAGCAGTACTTC
CASSRTSGDSYEQYF
>TRBV4-3|TRBJ1-3|.|few
TGCGCCAGCAGCCAATTCGGATCGGGGCGTTCCTCTGGAAACACCATATATTTT
CASSQFGSGRSSGNTIYF
>TRBV4-2|TRBJ2-5|.|.
TGTGCCAGCAGCCAAGAGGGGGGAGGAAGTGAGACCCAGTACTTC
CASSQEGGGSETQYF
>TRBV9|TRBJ2-7|TRBD1|.
TGTGCCAGCAGCGAGGGGACAGGTTTCTACGAGCAGTACTTC
CASSEGTGFYEQYF
>TRBV10-3|TRBJ1-1|.|many
TGTGCCATCAGTGGTAAGGACGGGAACACTGAAGCTTTCTTT
CAISGKDGNTEAFF
>TRBV6-6|TRBJ1-1|.|.
TGTGCCAGCAGTGACCTTCCGAGGGTTTATAGTGATACTGAAGCTTTCTTT
CASSDLPRVYSDTEAFF
>TRBV7-9|TRBJ2-7|.|.
TGTGCCAGCAGCTTAGCAGCCTTCCCCTCCTACGAGCAGTACTTC
CASSLAAFPSYEQYF
>TRBV4-3|TRBJ2-5|TRBD1|.
TGCGCCAGCAGCCAACAAATCGCAGGGGGCGCGGAGACCCAGTACTTC
CASSQQIAGGAETQYF
>TRBV7-8|TRBJ1-2|.|.
TGTGCCAGCAGCTTTCCTGGAGGATACTATGGCTACACCTTC
CASSFPGGYYGYTF
>TRBV15|TRBJ2-5|.|.
TGTGCCACCAGCAGTTACCCTGATGGAGAGACCCAGTACTTC
CATSSYPDGETQYF
>TRBV7-8|TRBJ2-5|.|.
TGTGCCAGCAGCTTAGCGGCGGGGACCCAAGAGACCCAGCACTTC
CASSLAAGTQETQHF
>TRBV2|TRBJ1-4|.|many
TGTGCCAGCAGCGACCCGACAGCCTTTAATGAAAAACTGTTTTTT
CASSDPTAFNEKLFF
>TRBV19|TRBJ2-7|.|few
TGTGCCAGCAGCCAACGGGAAGGGGGATTAGGGGAAACGGGAGAGCAGTACTTC
CASSQREGGLGETGEQYF
>TRBV6-2/TRBV6-3|TRBJ1-5|.|.
TGTGCCAGCACCCAGGGGAGGGCTGGGGGCAATCAGCCCCAGCATTTT
CASTQGRAGGNQPQHF
>TRBV30|TRBJ2-7|.|few
TGTGCCTGGAGTTCGGGCATTCCGGGCTACGAGCAGTACTTC
CAWSSGIPGYEQYF
>TRBV4-3|TRBJ2-7|.|.
TGCGCCAGCAGCCAAGAAGGGGCCACTACCTACGAGCAGTACTTC
CASSQEGATTYEQYF
>TRBV4-3|TRBJ1-6|.|many
TGCGCCAGCAGCCAAGACGGGGGTTCGGGTTCACCCCTCCACTTT
CASSQDGGSGSPLHF
>TRBV7-8|TRBJ1-5|.|.
TGTGCCAGCAGCTTTACGGCAGAATGGCCCCAGCATTTT
CASSFTAEWPQHF
>TRBV10-3|TRBJ2-7|.|once
TGTGCCAGCAGCCCCAAACCTGATGCCGAGCAGTACTTC
CASSPKPDAEQYF
>TRBV2|TRBJ2-7|TRBD2|many
TGTGCCAGCAGTGATAGTAGCGGGAGCGTCGAGCAGTACTTC
CASSDSSGSVEQYF
>TRBV7-9|TRBJ1-2|TRBD1|.
TGTGCCAGCAGCGGGACAGGGGCCCCCACCCTTAGATATGGCTACACCTTC
CASSGTGAPTLRYGYTF
>TRBV12-3/TRBV12-4|TRBJ1-1|TRBD1|many
TGTGCCAGCACCCTGGGACAGGCGGTGGGCGCTTTCTTT
CASTLGQAVGAFF
>TRBV24-1|TRBJ2-2|.|many
TGTGCCACCAGTGCTCCGGGACACGCGATAACCGGGGAGCTGTTTTTT
CATSAPGHAITGELFF
>TRBV10-3|TRBJ2-2|TRBD2|.
TGTGCCATCAGTGAGTCGATAGCGGGAGCTACCGGGGAGCTGTTTTTT
CAISESIAGATGELFF
>TRBV2|TRBJ1-5|TRBD1|.
TGTGCCAGCGTAGGACAGGGCCATCAGCCCCAGCATTTT
CASVGQGHQPQHF
>TRBV9|TRBJ2-3|.|few
TGTGCCAGCAGCGCTCCGGCAGGGGGCACAGATACGCAGTATTTT
CASSAPAGGTDTQYF
>TRBV12-3/TRBV12-4|TRBJ1-4|TRBD1|.
TGTGCCAGCAGTCTAAAAGCTGGGACAGCAACTAATGAAAAACTGTTTTTT
CASSLKAGTATNEKLFF
>TRBV7-8|TRBJ1-4|.|few
TGTGCCAGCAGCCCCGCTCGGGATGAAAAACTGTTTTTT
CASSPARDEKLFF
>TRBV30|TRBJ1-2|.|many
TGTGCCTGGAGTGTATGGCAGGCCTATGGCTACACCTTC
CAWSVWQAYGYTF
>TRBV10-3|TRBJ1-2|.|many
TGTGCCATCAGTGAGAAACAGGATCTCTATGGCTACACCTTC
CAISEKQDLYGYTF